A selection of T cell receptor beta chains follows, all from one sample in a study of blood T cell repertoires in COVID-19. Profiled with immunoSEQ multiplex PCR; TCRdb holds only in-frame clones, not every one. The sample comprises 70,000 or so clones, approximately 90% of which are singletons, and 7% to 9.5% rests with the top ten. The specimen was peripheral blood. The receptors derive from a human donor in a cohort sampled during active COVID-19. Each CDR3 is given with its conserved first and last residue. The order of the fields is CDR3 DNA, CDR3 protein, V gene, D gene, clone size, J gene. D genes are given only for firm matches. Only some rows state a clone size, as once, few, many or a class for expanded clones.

TGTGCCAGCAGTGACCCAGAGGAGACCTATAATTCACCCCTCCACTTT CASSDPEETYNSPLHF TRBV2 . . TRBJ1-6
TGTGCCAGTTCAGATTGGGACAGGGGTTACGAGCAGTACTTC CASSDWDRGYEQYF TRBV19 TRBD1 . TRBJ2-7
TGTGCCAGCAGCCCTCACTCCGAGATGAACACTGAAGCTTTCTTT CASSPHSEMNTEAFF TRBV9 . . TRBJ1-1
TGTGCCAGCAGTCCTCCATTAGCTAACTATGGCTACACCTTC CASSPPLANYGYTF TRBV28 . . TRBJ1-2
TGTGCCAGCAGCCAAGATCTAGCGACTACATCCTACGAGCAGTACTTC CASSQDLATTSYEQYF TRBV4-2 . once TRBJ2-7
TGTGCCAGCAGTGAAGCCGGGAAGCGGGCGGACTACGAGCAGTACTTC CASSEAGKRADYEQYF TRBV2 . . TRBJ2-7
TGTGCCAGCAGCCCGCGCCCCCAGGGTCCCGGAAACACCATATATTTT CASSPRPQGPGNTIYF TRBV7-2 . . TRBJ1-3
TGCGCCAGCAGCCTAGTAGCTGAAGCTTTCTTT CASSLVAEAFF TRBV5-1 . . TRBJ1-1
TGTGCCAGCAGTTTCAGGGGTGCCTCCTCCTACGAGCAGTACTTC CASSFRGASSYEQYF TRBV5-4 . . TRBJ2-7
TGTGCCAGCAGCTTTAACCCTTCCTATTCTCCCCTCCACTTT CASSFNPSYSPLHF TRBV5-5 . . TRBJ1-6
TGTGCCAGCAGCTCAGGGGGCCTCACTGAAGCTTTCTTT CASSSGGLTEAFF TRBV5-6 TRBD1 once TRBJ1-1
TGTGCCATCGGCGTCGGCGGGGCGAGCTCCTACGAGCAGTACTTC CAIGVGGASSYEQYF TRBV10-3 . . TRBJ2-7
TGCGCCAGCAGCTTGCAGGGCTCCTACGAGCAGTACTTC CASSLQGSYEQYF TRBV5-1 . few TRBJ2-7
TGTGCCAGCAGTCCGCTAACCTACGAGCAGTACTTC CASSPLTYEQYF TRBV2 . once TRBJ2-7
TGTGCCAGCGCGACGGGTCGGGGTCAGCCCCAGCATTTT CASATGRGQPQHF TRBV27 . . TRBJ1-5
TGTGCCAGCAGTTTTCACAGACCCCAAGAGACCCAGTACTTC CASSFHRPQETQYF TRBV27 . . TRBJ2-5
TGTGCCAGCAGCCAAGAAGGGGGCCCGGGGGGGGCCCTGAACACTGAAGCTTTCTTT CASSQEGGPGGALNTEAFF TRBV3-1/TRBV3-2 TRBD1 . TRBJ1-1
TGTGCCAGCAGCACGACACCGGGACAGGGGGCGTTTAATGAAAAACTGTTTTTT CASSTTPGQGAFNEKLFF TRBV2 TRBD1 . TRBJ1-4
TGCAGCTCAACTAGCGGGAGCTCCTACAATGAGCAGTTCTTC CSSTSGSSYNEQFF TRBV29-1 TRBD2 . TRBJ2-1
TGTGCCAGCAGCTCTTCTCGGGGGGGTCGGATCTCCTACAATGAGCAGTTCTTC CASSSSRGGRISYNEQFF TRBV11-2 TRBD2 . TRBJ2-1
TGTGCCAGCAGCTTAGACAGGGGTTCACCCCTCCACTTT CASSLDRGSPLHF TRBV11-3 . . TRBJ1-6
TGCGCCAGCAGCCAAGATCTGGCAGGGCGGTTAAGCGAGCAGTACTTC CASSQDLAGRLSEQYF TRBV4-3 . . TRBJ2-7
TGTGCCAGCAGCTTAAACAGGCTATCCGGCAGGGTGTCCGGCTACACCTTC CASSLNRLSGRVSGYTF TRBV11-2 . . TRBJ1-2
TGTGCCAGCAGTCCGGGACTTCCCTTCAATGAGCAGTTCTTC CASSPGLPFNEQFF TRBV27 . . TRBJ2-1
TGTGCCAGCGGGGGGGAGACAGGCACCTACGAGCAGTACTTC CASGGETGTYEQYF TRBV2 . . TRBJ2-7
TGTGCCAGCAGTTACTCGACGGGGGGTTGGTACGAGCAGTACTTC CASSYSTGGWYEQYF TRBV6-2/TRBV6-3 TRBD2 . TRBJ2-7